This T cell receptor beta chain was found in a study of neurological immune-mediated disorders. The study's findings and limits: HTLV-1-associated myelopathy ranked highest for TCR clonal expansion and multiple sclerosis lowest, beneath healthy controls. None of the CDR3 amino acid sequences of expanded clones recurred across subjects, suggesting private repertoires in all groups.

The length of the CDR3 is 14 residues. Trimming shortened V by 10 bases and J by 7 bases, and 21 bases separated the two germline ends. CDR1 is KGHDR and CDR2 is SFDVKD in the germline V gene. Sorted libraries were derived from about 1 million CD4+ or CD8+ T cells. Synthesis of cDNA was accomplished via 5'RACE employing 10-nucleotide random UMIs. TCRdb called the 5' RACE reads again in MiXCR, with one record for every CDR3 protein. The table lists about 38,000 distinct CDR3 sequences, 4.8% of them singletons. The table lists this clonotype with many counts. Its target is not known. This sequence was found in a young man in good health. Source material: CD4+ T cells from blood. The genes are TRBV24-1 and TRBJ1-2, with a possible D match to TRBD1 (6 bases). The CDR3 DNA sequence: TGTGCCACTTCCAAAGCGGGGGGCGCGAGTGGCTACACCTTC. It codes for CATSKAGGASGYTF.